This T cell receptor (beta chain) was sequenced during a study of tumor and adjacent non-tumor tissue in lung cancer. Study observations and caveats: Top 100 clones took a larger repertoire share in normal lung. TCR diversity was significantly greater in tumor than normal lung tissue. Shorter survival was associated with higher TCR diversity in tumors.

A note on this clonotype: Its antigen is not identified. One end of the junction fails to match germline, which may point to a read error.

Three rounds of nested PCR, following a modified ARM-PCR protocol, produced the TCRbeta library. TCRdb re-derived calls from the multiplex PCR reads in MiXCR, one entry per CDR3 protein. The data hold approximately 82,000 distinct CDR3 sequences, with around 80% observed a single time. The template was RNA from unsorted bulk tissue. The normal lung tissue was taken more than 3 cm from the tumor edge. Per germline, CDR1 LGHNA and CDR2 YSLEER. CDR3 length: 14 residues. J is TRBJ1-2 and V is TRBV4-3; D is uncertain. The sequencing sample was made of distant non-tumor lung tissue. The origin of this receptor is a man in his 70s with non-small cell lung cancer. The CDR3 nucleotides read TGCACCAGCAGGCAAGATGTGGGCGGAGATGGCAACACCTTC. It translates to CTSRQDVGGDGNTF.